This is a list of T cell receptor beta chains from one sample in a study of T cell responses to AZD1222 COVID-19 vaccine. TCRdb keeps only in-frame clones here, not all; method: immunoSEQ multiplex PCR. The data show 25,000 to 40,000 clones, roughly 90% seen once. The material sequenced was peripheral blood, taken 28 days after the second AZD1222 dose. The receptors were gathered from an adult who received the AZD1222 COVID-19 vaccine. Both conserved end residues are part of each CDR3. Each record gives: CDR3 protein, CDR3 DNA, D gene, clone size, J gene, V gene, CDR3 length. A D gene is named only where the DNA matches it firmly. The listing skips clone size in some rows; elsewhere it reads once, few, many or a size class.

CDR3 protein: CASSVAGQNSHYGYTF; CDR3 DNA: TGTGCCAGCAGCGTAGCCGGGCAAAACAGCCACTATGGCTACACCTTC; D gene: -; clone size: -; J gene: TRBJ1-2; V gene: TRBV9; CDR3 length: 16
CDR3 protein: CASSNIGVVDEQYF; CDR3 DNA: TGTGCCAGCTCGAATATCGGGGTCGTGGACGAGCAGTACTTC; D gene: -; clone size: -; J gene: TRBJ2-7; V gene: TRBV27; CDR3 length: 14
CDR3 protein: CASSQGGLTGEKLFF; CDR3 DNA: TGCGCCAGCAGCCAAGGGGGCCTTACGGGTGAAAAACTGTTTTTT; D gene: -; clone size: -; J gene: TRBJ1-4; V gene: TRBV4-1; CDR3 length: 15
CDR3 protein: CASGRASGDTDTQYF; CDR3 DNA: TGTGCCAGCGGAAGAGCTAGCGGAGACACAGATACGCAGTATTTT; D gene: TRBD2; clone size: -; J gene: TRBJ2-3; V gene: TRBV13; CDR3 length: 15
CDR3 protein: CASSLGLNSNQPQHF; CDR3 DNA: TGCGCCAGCAGCCTAGGGCTTAATAGCAATCAGCCCCAGCATTTT; D gene: -; clone size: -; J gene: TRBJ1-5; V gene: TRBV4-1; CDR3 length: 15
CDR3 protein: CASTPPGVETQYF; CDR3 DNA: TGTGCCAGCACTCCCCCGGGGGTAGAGACCCAGTACTTC; D gene: -; clone size: -; J gene: TRBJ2-5; V gene: TRBV6-5; CDR3 length: 13
CDR3 protein: CASSDRLAGDHNEQFF; CDR3 DNA: TGTGCCAGCAGCGACAGACTAGCGGGGGACCACAATGAGCAGTTCTTC; D gene: TRBD2; clone size: -; J gene: TRBJ2-1; V gene: TRBV14; CDR3 length: 16
CDR3 protein: CASSLAQGVETQYF; CDR3 DNA: TGCGCCAGCAGCTTGGCGCAGGGGGTTGAGACCCAGTACTTC; D gene: TRBD1; clone size: -; J gene: TRBJ2-5; V gene: TRBV5-1; CDR3 length: 14
CDR3 protein: CASTSPSGDLNTEAFF; CDR3 DNA: TGTGCCAGCACCTCCCCCTCGGGGGATTTGAACACTGAAGCTTTCTTT; D gene: -; clone size: -; J gene: TRBJ1-1; V gene: TRBV4-2; CDR3 length: 16
CDR3 protein: CASSLASGGYNEQFF; CDR3 DNA: TGTGCCAGCAGCTTAGCTAGCGGGGGGTACAATGAGCAGTTCTTC; D gene: TRBD2; clone size: -; J gene: TRBJ2-1; V gene: TRBV7-2; CDR3 length: 15
CDR3 protein: CASSSPGQAYNRAFF; CDR3 DNA: TGTGCCAGCAGCTCCCCGGGACAGGCGTACAACCGGGCTTTCTTT; D gene: TRBD1; clone size: once; J gene: TRBJ1-1; V gene: TRBV7-8; CDR3 length: 15
CDR3 protein: CASGTGGRGTQYF; CDR3 DNA: TGTGCCAGCGGAACAGGGGGCAGGGGGACCCAGTACTTC; D gene: TRBD1; clone size: -; J gene: TRBJ2-5; V gene: TRBV6-5; CDR3 length: 13
CDR3 protein: CASSTDGPNTGELFF; CDR3 DNA: TGCGCCAGCAGCACAGACGGTCCGAACACCGGGGAGCTGTTTTTT; D gene: -; clone size: once; J gene: TRBJ2-2; V gene: TRBV5-1; CDR3 length: 15
CDR3 protein: CASSQENGGELFF; CDR3 DNA: TGTGCCAGCAGCCAAGAAAATGGCGGGGAGCTGTTTTTT; D gene: -; clone size: -; J gene: TRBJ2-2; V gene: TRBV4-2; CDR3 length: 13
CDR3 protein: CASSPLTSGAYEQYF; CDR3 DNA: TGTGCCAGCTCACCACTAACTAGCGGGGCCTACGAGCAGTACTTC; D gene: TRBD2; clone size: once; J gene: TRBJ2-7; V gene: TRBV18; CDR3 length: 15
CDR3 protein: CASSLGTLETQYF; CDR3 DNA: TGTGCCAGCAGCCTTGGGACTTTGGAGACCCAGTACTTC; D gene: -; clone size: -; J gene: TRBJ2-5; V gene: TRBV7-3; CDR3 length: 13
CDR3 protein: CAISKGDRLPTNEKLFF; CDR3 DNA: TGTGCCATCTCGAAGGGGGACAGGCTTCCAACTAATGAAAAACTGTTTTTT; D gene: TRBD1; clone size: -; J gene: TRBJ1-4; V gene: TRBV10-3; CDR3 length: 17
CDR3 protein: CATSRRGQGFPSFGNTIYF; CDR3 DNA: TGTGCCACCAGCAGGCGGGGACAGGGCTTTCCTTCGTTCGGAAACACCATATATTTT; D gene: TRBD1; clone size: -; J gene: TRBJ1-3; V gene: TRBV15; CDR3 length: 19
CDR3 protein: CASSLIPRAYEQYF; CDR3 DNA: TGTGCCAGCAGCTTAATTCCGAGAGCCTACGAGCAGTACTTC; D gene: -; clone size: -; J gene: TRBJ2-7; V gene: TRBV11-2; CDR3 length: 14
CDR3 protein: CASSGGKGEKLFF; CDR3 DNA: TGTGCCAGCAGCGGGGGGAAAGGGGAAAAACTGTTTTTT; D gene: -; clone size: -; J gene: TRBJ1-4; V gene: TRBV12-3/TRBV12-4; CDR3 length: 13
CDR3 protein: CASSRSAYSNQPQHF; CDR3 DNA: TGTGCCAGCAGCCGGAGCGCTTATAGCAATCAGCCCCAGCATTTT; D gene: -; clone size: -; J gene: TRBJ1-5; V gene: TRBV7-2; CDR3 length: 15
CDR3 protein: CASSFGTSGANTGELFF; CDR3 DNA: TGTGCCAGCAGTTTCGGGACTAGCGGCGCGAACACCGGGGAGCTGTTTTTT; D gene: TRBD2; clone size: -; J gene: TRBJ2-2; V gene: TRBV27; CDR3 length: 17
CDR3 protein: CASSPFDTGELFF; CDR3 DNA: TGTGCCAGCTCACCCTTTGACACCGGGGAGCTGTTTTTT; D gene: -; clone size: -; J gene: TRBJ2-2; V gene: TRBV18; CDR3 length: 13
CDR3 protein: CASSQDPNVRDGAFF; CDR3 DNA: TGCGCCAGCAGCCAAGATCCGAACGTCAGGGATGGGGCTTTCTTT; D gene: -; clone size: -; J gene: TRBJ1-1; V gene: TRBV4-3; CDR3 length: 15
CDR3 protein: CASSLQGFLDTQYF; CDR3 DNA: TGTGCCAGCAGCTTACAGGGATTTTTAGATACGCAGTATTTT; D gene: -; clone size: -; J gene: TRBJ2-3; V gene: TRBV6-5; CDR3 length: 14
CDR3 protein: CATSERSGTYEQYF; CDR3 DNA: TGTGCCACCAGCGAACGATCCGGGACGTACGAGCAGTACTTC; D gene: -; clone size: -; J gene: TRBJ2-7; V gene: TRBV15; CDR3 length: 14
CDR3 protein: CASSVVPGGNSPLHF; CDR3 DNA: TGTGCCAGTAGTGTCGTCCCGGGGGGCAATTCACCCCTCCACTTT; D gene: -; clone size: -; J gene: TRBJ1-6; V gene: TRBV19; CDR3 length: 15
CDR3 protein: CASSIIAGAYSYEQYF; CDR3 DNA: TGTGCCAGTAGTATAATAGCGGGGGCTTACTCCTACGAGCAGTACTTC; D gene: TRBD2; clone size: once; J gene: TRBJ2-7; V gene: TRBV19; CDR3 length: 16
CDR3 protein: CAISESNSYEQYF; CDR3 DNA: TGTGCCATCAGTGAGTCGAACAGCTACGAGCAGTACTTC; D gene: -; clone size: -; J gene: TRBJ2-7; V gene: TRBV10-3; CDR3 length: 13
CDR3 protein: CASSYLGLGGYEQYF; CDR3 DNA: TGTGCCAGCAGCTACCTGGGACTAGGAGGCTACGAGCAGTACTTC; D gene: TRBD2; clone size: -; J gene: TRBJ2-7; V gene: TRBV28; CDR3 length: 15
CDR3 protein: CAWSVLGGNQPQHF; CDR3 DNA: TGTGCCTGGAGTGTATTAGGGGGGAATCAGCCCCAGCATTTT; D gene: -; clone size: -; J gene: TRBJ1-5; V gene: TRBV30; CDR3 length: 14
CDR3 protein: CASRDSVNTEAFF; CDR3 DNA: TGTGCCAGCAGGGACAGCGTGAACACTGAAGCTTTCTTT; D gene: -; clone size: -; J gene: TRBJ1-1; V gene: TRBV6-6; CDR3 length: 13
CDR3 protein: CASSSSGTEILNYGYTF; CDR3 DNA: TGTGCCAGCAGTAGTTCCGGGACAGAGATCCTAAACTATGGCTACACCTTC; D gene: TRBD1; clone size: -; J gene: TRBJ1-2; V gene: TRBV28; CDR3 length: 17
CDR3 protein: CASSVRPPPNQPQHF; CDR3 DNA: TGTGCCAGTAGTGTCCGACCGCCACCCAATCAGCCCCAGCATTTT; D gene: -; clone size: once; J gene: TRBJ1-5; V gene: TRBV19; CDR3 length: 15
CDR3 protein: CASSIGGIGGYTF; CDR3 DNA: TGTGCCAGTAGTATAGGAGGGATCGGTGGCTACACCTTC; D gene: -; clone size: few; J gene: TRBJ1-2; V gene: TRBV19; CDR3 length: 13
CDR3 protein: CASTQKGKLFF; CDR3 DNA: TGTGCCAGCACTCAAAAGGGAAAACTGTTTTTT; D gene: -; clone size: -; J gene: TRBJ1-4; V gene: TRBV12-3/TRBV12-4; CDR3 length: 11
CDR3 protein: CASSLGGNTGELFF; CDR3 DNA: TGTGCCAGCAGCTTAGGCGGGAACACCGGGGAGCTGTTTTTT; D gene: -; clone size: -; J gene: TRBJ2-2; V gene: TRBV11-3; CDR3 length: 14
CDR3 protein: CASSLGDSSGGNEQFF; CDR3 DNA: TGTGCCAGCAGCTTGGGGGACAGCTCGGGCGGCAATGAGCAGTTCTTC; D gene: TRBD1; clone size: -; J gene: TRBJ2-1; V gene: TRBV11-3; CDR3 length: 16
CDR3 protein: CASSPGQAYLSTGELFF; CDR3 DNA: TGTGCCAGCAGCCCCGGACAGGCCTACCTAAGCACCGGGGAGCTGTTTTTT; D gene: TRBD1; clone size: -; J gene: TRBJ2-2; V gene: TRBV11-3; CDR3 length: 17
CDR3 protein: CASSLQTASYNEQFF; CDR3 DNA: TGTGCTAGCAGCCTTCAGACAGCGTCCTACAATGAGCAGTTCTTC; D gene: -; clone size: -; J gene: TRBJ2-1; V gene: TRBV7-7; CDR3 length: 15
CDR3 protein: CASSQGHGGGNQPQHF; CDR3 DNA: TGCGCCAGCAGCCAAGGTCACGGGGGGGGCAATCAGCCCCAGCATTTT; D gene: -; clone size: -; J gene: TRBJ1-5; V gene: TRBV4-1; CDR3 length: 16
CDR3 protein: CASRRTGSYEQYF; CDR3 DNA: TGTGCCAGCAGGCGAACCGGGAGCTACGAGCAGTACTTC; D gene: -; clone size: -; J gene: TRBJ2-7; V gene: TRBV12-3/TRBV12-4; CDR3 length: 13
CDR3 protein: CATAGVNTGELFF; CDR3 DNA: TGTGCCACCGCGGGGGTAAACACCGGGGAGCTGTTTTTT; D gene: TRBD2; clone size: -; J gene: TRBJ2-2; V gene: TRBV6-5; CDR3 length: 13
CDR3 protein: CASSYSRVNYGYTF; CDR3 DNA: TGTGCCAGCAGTTACTCACGGGTTAACTATGGCTACACCTTC; D gene: -; clone size: -; J gene: TRBJ1-2; V gene: TRBV6-5; CDR3 length: 14
CDR3 protein: CASSLGTGGPYSNQPQHF; CDR3 DNA: TGTGCCAGCAGCTTAGGAACAGGGGGCCCTTATAGCAATCAGCCCCAGCATTTT; D gene: TRBD1; clone size: -; J gene: TRBJ1-5; V gene: TRBV7-8; CDR3 length: 18
CDR3 protein: CATSDPGTGNGNEQFF; CDR3 DNA: TGTGCCACCAGTGACCCCGGGACAGGGAACGGCAATGAGCAGTTCTTC; D gene: TRBD1; clone size: -; J gene: TRBJ2-1; V gene: TRBV24-1; CDR3 length: 16
CDR3 protein: CASRTPSGTHEKLFF; CDR3 DNA: TGTGCCAGCAGGACACCTTCCGGGACGCATGAAAAACTGTTTTTT; D gene: -; clone size: -; J gene: TRBJ1-4; V gene: TRBV28; CDR3 length: 15
CDR3 protein: CASRERGQEVYEQYF; CDR3 DNA: TGCGCCAGCAGGGAAAGGGGACAGGAGGTCTACGAGCAGTACTTC; D gene: TRBD1; clone size: -; J gene: TRBJ2-7; V gene: TRBV5-1; CDR3 length: 15
CDR3 protein: CASSFPWGPGELFF; CDR3 DNA: TGTGCCAGCAGCTTTCCCTGGGGTCCCGGGGAGCTGTTTTTT; D gene: -; clone size: -; J gene: TRBJ2-2; V gene: TRBV7-2; CDR3 length: 14
CDR3 protein: CASSMGAVNPYEQYF; CDR3 DNA: TGTGCCAGTAGTATGGGAGCGGTGAACCCCTACGAGCAGTACTTC; D gene: -; clone size: -; J gene: TRBJ2-7; V gene: TRBV19; CDR3 length: 15
CDR3 protein: CASSLGQGAIYEQYF; CDR3 DNA: TGTGCCAGCAGCTTAGGACAGGGGGCGATCTACGAGCAGTACTTC; D gene: TRBD1; clone size: -; J gene: TRBJ2-7; V gene: TRBV5-4; CDR3 length: 15